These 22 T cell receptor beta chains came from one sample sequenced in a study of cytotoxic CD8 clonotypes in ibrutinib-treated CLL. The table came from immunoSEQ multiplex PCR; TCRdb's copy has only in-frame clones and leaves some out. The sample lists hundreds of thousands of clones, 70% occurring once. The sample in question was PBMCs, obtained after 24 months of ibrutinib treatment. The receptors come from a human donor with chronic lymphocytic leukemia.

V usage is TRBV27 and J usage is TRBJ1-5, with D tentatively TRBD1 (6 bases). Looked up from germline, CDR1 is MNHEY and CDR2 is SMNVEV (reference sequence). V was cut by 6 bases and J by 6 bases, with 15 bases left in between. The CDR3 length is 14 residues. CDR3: CASRSTGITQPQHF. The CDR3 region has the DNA TGTGCCAGCAGGTCCACAGGGATCACTCAGCCCCAGCATTTT.

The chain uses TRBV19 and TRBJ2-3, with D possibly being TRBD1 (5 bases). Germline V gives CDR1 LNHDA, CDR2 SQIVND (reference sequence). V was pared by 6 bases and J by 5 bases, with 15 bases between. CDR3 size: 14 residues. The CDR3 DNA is TGTGCCAGTAGAGCTTTGGGCCAGGGAGATACGCAGTATTTT. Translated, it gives CASRALGQGDTQYF.

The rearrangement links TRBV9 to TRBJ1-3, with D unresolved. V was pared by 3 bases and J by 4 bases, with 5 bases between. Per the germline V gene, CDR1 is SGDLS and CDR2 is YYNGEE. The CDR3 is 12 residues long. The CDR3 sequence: CASSAAGNTIYF. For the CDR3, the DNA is TGTGCCAGCAGCGCCGCGGGAAACACCATATATTTT.

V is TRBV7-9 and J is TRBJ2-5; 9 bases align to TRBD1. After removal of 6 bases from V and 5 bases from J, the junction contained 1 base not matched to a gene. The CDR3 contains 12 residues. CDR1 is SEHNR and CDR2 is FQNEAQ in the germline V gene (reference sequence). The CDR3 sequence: CASRTGGETQYF. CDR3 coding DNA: TGTGCCAGCAGGACAGGGGGGGAGACCCAGTACTTC.

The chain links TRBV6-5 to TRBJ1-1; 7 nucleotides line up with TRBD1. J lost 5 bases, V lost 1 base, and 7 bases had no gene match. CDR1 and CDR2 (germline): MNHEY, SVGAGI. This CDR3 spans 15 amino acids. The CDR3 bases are TGTGCCAGCAGTTACTTGGACAGGAGGGGGACTGAAGCTTTCTTT. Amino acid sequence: CASSYLDRRGTEAFF.

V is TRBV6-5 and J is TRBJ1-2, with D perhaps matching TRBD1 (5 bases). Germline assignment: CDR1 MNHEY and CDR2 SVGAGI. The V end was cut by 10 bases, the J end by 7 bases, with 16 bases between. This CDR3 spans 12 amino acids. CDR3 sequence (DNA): TGTGCCACCAGAGCGGTCGGGGGTGGCTACACCTTC. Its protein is CATRAVGGGYTF.

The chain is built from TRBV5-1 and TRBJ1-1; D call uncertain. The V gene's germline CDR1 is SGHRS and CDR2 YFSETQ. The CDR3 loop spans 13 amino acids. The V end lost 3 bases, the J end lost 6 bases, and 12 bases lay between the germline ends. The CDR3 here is CASSYGTSSEAFF. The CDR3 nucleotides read TGCGCCAGCAGCTACGGAACATCGTCTGAAGCTTTCTTT.

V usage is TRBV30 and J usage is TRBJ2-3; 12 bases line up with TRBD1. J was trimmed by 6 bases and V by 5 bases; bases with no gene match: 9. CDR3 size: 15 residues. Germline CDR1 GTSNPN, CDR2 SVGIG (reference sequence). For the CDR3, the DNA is TGTGCCTGGGATCCCGGGACAGGGGGCGTGGATACGCAGTATTTT. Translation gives CAWDPGTGGVDTQYF. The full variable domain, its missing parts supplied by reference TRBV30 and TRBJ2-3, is SQTIHQWPATLVQPVGSPLSLECTVEGTSNPNLYWYRQAAGRGLQLLFYSVGIGQISSEVPQNLSASRPQDRQFILSSKKLLLSDSGFYLCAWDPGTGGVDTQYFGPGTRLTVL.

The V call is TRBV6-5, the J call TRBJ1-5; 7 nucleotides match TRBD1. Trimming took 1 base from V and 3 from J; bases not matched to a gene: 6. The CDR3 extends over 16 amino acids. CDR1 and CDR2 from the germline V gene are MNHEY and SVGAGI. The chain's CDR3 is CASSYYSGGHNQPQHF. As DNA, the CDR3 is TGTGCCAGCAGTTACTACTCAGGGGGACACAATCAGCCCCAGCATTTT.

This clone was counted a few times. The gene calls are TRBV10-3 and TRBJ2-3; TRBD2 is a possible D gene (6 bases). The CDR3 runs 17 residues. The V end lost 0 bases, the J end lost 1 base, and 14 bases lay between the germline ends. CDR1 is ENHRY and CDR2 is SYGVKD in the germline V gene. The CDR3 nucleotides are TGTGCCATCAGTGAGTCGACTCTGGGGGGAGGCACAGATACGCAGTATTTT. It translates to CAISESTLGGGTDTQYF.

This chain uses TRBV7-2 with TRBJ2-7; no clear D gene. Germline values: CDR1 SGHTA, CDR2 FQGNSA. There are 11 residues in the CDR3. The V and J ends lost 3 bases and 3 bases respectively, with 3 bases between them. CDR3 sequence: CASSFSYEQYF. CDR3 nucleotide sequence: TGTGCCAGCAGCTTCAGCTACGAGCAGTACTTC.

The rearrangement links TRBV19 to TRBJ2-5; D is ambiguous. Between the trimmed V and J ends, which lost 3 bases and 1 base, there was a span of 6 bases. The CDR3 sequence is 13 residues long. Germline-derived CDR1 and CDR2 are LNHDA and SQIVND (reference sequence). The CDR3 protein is CASSMSLQETQYF. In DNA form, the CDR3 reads TGTGCCAGTAGTATGAGCCTCCAAGAGACCCAGTACTTC.

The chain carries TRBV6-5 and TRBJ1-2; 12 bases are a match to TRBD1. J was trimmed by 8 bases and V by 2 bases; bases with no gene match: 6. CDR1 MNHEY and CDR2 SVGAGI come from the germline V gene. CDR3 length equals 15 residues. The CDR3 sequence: CASSYKGQGARGYTF. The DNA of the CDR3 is TGTGCCAGCAGTTACAAGGGACAGGGGGCTCGGGGCTACACCTTC.

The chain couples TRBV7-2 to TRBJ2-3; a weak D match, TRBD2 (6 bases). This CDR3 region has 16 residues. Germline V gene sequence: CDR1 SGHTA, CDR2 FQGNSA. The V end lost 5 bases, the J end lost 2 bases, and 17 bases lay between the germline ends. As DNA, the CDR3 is TGTGCCAGCAGCCCGGGGGACTCCCTTTACACAGATACGCAGTATTTT. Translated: CASSPGDSLYTDTQYF.

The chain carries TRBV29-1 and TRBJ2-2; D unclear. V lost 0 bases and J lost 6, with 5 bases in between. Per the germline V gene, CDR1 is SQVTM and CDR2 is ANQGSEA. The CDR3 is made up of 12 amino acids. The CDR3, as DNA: TGCAGCGTTGAAGATCTTTCCGGGGAGCTGTTTTTT. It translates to CSVEDLSGELFF.

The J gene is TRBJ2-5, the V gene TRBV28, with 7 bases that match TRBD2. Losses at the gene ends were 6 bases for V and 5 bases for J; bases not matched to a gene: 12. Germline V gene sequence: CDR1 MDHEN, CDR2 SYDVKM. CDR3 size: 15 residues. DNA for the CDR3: TGTGCCAGCAGCTCCGGGACTACTAGGCGGGAGACCCAGTACTTC. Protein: CASSSGTTRRETQYF.

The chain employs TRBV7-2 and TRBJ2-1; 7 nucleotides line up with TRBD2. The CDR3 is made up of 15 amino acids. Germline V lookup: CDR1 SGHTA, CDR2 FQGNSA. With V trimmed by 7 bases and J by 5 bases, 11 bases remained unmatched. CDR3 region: CASTLGLAEHNEQFF. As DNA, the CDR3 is TGTGCCAGCACCCTAGGCCTAGCGGAACACAATGAGCAGTTCTTC. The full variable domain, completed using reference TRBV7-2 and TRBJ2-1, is GAGVSQSPSNKVTEKGKDVELRCDPISGHTALYWYRQSLGQGLEFLIYFQGNSAPDKSGLPSDRFSAERTGGSVSTLTIQRTQQEDSAVYLCASTLGLAEHNEQFFGPGTRLTVL.

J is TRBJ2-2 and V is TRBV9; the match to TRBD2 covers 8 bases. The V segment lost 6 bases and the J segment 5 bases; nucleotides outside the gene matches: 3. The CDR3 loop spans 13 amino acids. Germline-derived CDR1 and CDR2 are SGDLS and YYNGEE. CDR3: CASNERETGELFF. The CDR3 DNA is TGTGCCAGCAATGAGCGGGAGACCGGGGAGCTGTTTTTT.

CDR3 bases: TGTGCCGGAACTACAGGGGGCGCGGGGGCCAACGTCCTGACTTTC. Protein: CAGTTGGAGANVLTF. The chain carries TRBV11-2 and TRBJ2-6; TRBD1 aligns across 9 bases. The CDR3 sequence is 15 residues long. Trimming took 11 bases from V and 4 from J; bases not matched to a gene: 9. Germline assignment: CDR1 SGHAT and CDR2 FQNNGV.

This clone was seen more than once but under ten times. The CDR3 region has the DNA TGTGCCTGGAGTGTACGGCCAGCGGGAGCCGCCTACGAGCAGTACTTC. It translates to CAWSVRPAGAAYEQYF. This chain links TRBV30 with TRBJ2-7, with 8 nucleotides matching TRBD2. V was pared by 0 bases and J by 2 bases, with 9 bases of the junction left unmatched. This CDR3 has 16 residues. CDR1 and CDR2 from the germline V gene are GTSNPN and SVGIG (reference sequence).

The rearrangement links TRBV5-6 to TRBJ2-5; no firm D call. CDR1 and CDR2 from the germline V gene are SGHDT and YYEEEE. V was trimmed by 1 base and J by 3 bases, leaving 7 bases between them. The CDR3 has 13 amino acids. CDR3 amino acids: CASSLRAEETQYF. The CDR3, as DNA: TGTGCCAGCAGCTTGAGGGCAGAAGAGACCCAGTACTTC.

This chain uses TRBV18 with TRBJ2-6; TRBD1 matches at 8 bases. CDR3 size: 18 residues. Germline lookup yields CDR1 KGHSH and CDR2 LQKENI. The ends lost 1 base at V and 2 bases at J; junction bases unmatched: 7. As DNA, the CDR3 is TGTGCCAGCTCACCACGCCAGGGGGCTAAGACTGGGGCCAACGTCCTGACTTTC. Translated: CASSPRQGAKTGANVLTF.